The T cell receptor beta chain described here comes from a study of T cells after yellow fever vaccination (dated by TCRdb to the late 2010s). Regarding the study in general: The SMART-Seq v4 Ultra Low Input RNA kit was used to prepare libraries from fractions with low cell numbers. To follow T-cell clones before and after primary and booster YFV17D yellow fever vaccination, bulk TCR alpha and beta repertoires were sequenced over time. Two healthy male donors, one aged 18 to 30 and one aged 30 to 40 years, made up the cohort. Blood was collected at multiple timepoints before and after primary and secondary immunization, and bulk PBMC replicates and cell subsets were isolated. Overall study results and their limits: Because abundant contaminating clonotypes from the bulk population could be contained in FACS-sorted repertoires, computational filtering was required. Most clones expanded after primary vaccination (approximately 97% of CD4 and around 88% of CD8) were re-detected after the booster, suggesting that broad memory maintenance occurred. The secondary T-cell response was weaker than the primary response but faster, peaking on day 5 instead of day 15. A small fraction of clonotypes appeared in both the CD4 and CD8 compartments, likely as a result of convergent recombination. Because the study included only a couple of donors, the extent to which the findings can be generalized is limited.

In this sample, this clonotype turned up many times. Base quality data are lacking; no much larger clone is found one base away. TCR cDNA was synthesized by 5'RACE template switching, which introduced a universal primer site and unique molecular identifiers. cDNA synthesis was primed from both the TCR alpha and TCR beta constant segments. Library amplification involved two PCR steps, and the second step added sample barcodes and sequencing adapters. Libraries were sequenced on Illumina HiSeq 2500 (2x100 bp) or NovaSeq (2x150 bp). Per the authors' processing: MIGEC was used to demultiplex reads and collapse the reads into UMI consensus sequences, and MiXCR was used for V(D)J alignment. Vaccine-responding clonotypes were defined with edgeR using replicate PBMC samples, requiring FDR below 0.01 and a log2 fold change above 5 up to day 15. Each bulk clonotype received a CD4 or CD8 identity based on whether the sequenced CD4 or CD8 repertoire contained that clonotype at higher abundance. Clonotypes enriched at least 10-fold in dextramer-positive versus dextramer-negative fractions were classed as NS4B-specific, and CD4-biased clonotypes were left out. The public reads were quality trimmed at Q25 with fastp and then assembled into clones with MiXCR by TCRdb, keeping productive beta chains. Rows with a matching CDR3 protein are joined into one entry that keeps the most common DNA and genes. TCRdb's processing, not the authors', yielded these V and J calls. The sample data list under 55,000 distinct CDR3 sequences, and approximately 7% of these were observed just once. The top ten constitute more than 20% of the sample.

Between the V and J ends, shortened by 3 bases and 7 bases respectively, the junction contains 13 bases. The cysteine opens and the phenylalanine closes a CDR3 of 13 amino acids. Only the CDR3 part of the read is kept: 39 bases, read in frame from the first base. The germline V gene (reference sequence) supplies CDR1 DFQATT and CDR2 SNEGSKA. The meaning of the sample's treatment or condition label: live attenuated yellow fever vaccine strain. A standard Ficoll-Paque protocol was used to isolate PBMCs from peripheral blood. Epitope-specific CD8 T cells were sorted using a dextramer loaded with the yellow fever NS4B epitope peptide, with anti-CD3 and anti-CD8 staining. TriZol was used to extract RNA from bulk PBMCs, from CD4 and CD8 fractions, and from dextramer-positive and dextramer-negative fractions.

This clonotype originated in a young man who received the YFV17D yellow fever vaccine. Sample: CD8+ T cells not binding an NS4B(214-222) dextramer, sorted from PBMCs, taken approximately 47 days after the first yellow fever vaccination. The cell subset or site label for this specimen denotes: NS4B epitope dextramer-negative CD8 T cells. The V gene is TRBV20-1 and the J gene is TRBJ2-1, with no reliable assignment of the D segment. The CDR3 sequence is CSASRVVENEQFF. The nucleotide sequence reads as follows: TGCAGTGCTAGCCGAGTAGTGGAGAATGAGCAGTTCTTC.